Included here is one TCR beta chain sequence, with context. Its antigen is not known. This specimen comes from a study of T cell responses to AZD1222 COVID-19 vaccine. Study-level background: Second-dose intervals near 4 or 12 weeks were combined.

Sequenced by immunoSEQ multiplex PCR; TCRdb stores in-frame clones only, minus some. The data hold roughly 160,000 clones, with roughly nine tenths observed a single time. Per germline, CDR1 MDHEN and CDR2 SYDVKM. CDR3 length: 15 residues. V shed 6 bases and J shed 8 bases, with 19 bases lying between them. Overall study results and limits: Baseline seropositives among AZD1222 recipients totaled only 5 to 7. Mostly white British, mostly female donors; authors suggested clonal diversity may be underestimated. CD4 TCRs associated with vaccination spanned spike, dominating at 160-218 and 743-854.

The source is an adult in good health. Source: peripheral blood, taken on day 0 of AZD1222 vaccination. The chain joins TRBV28 to TRBJ1-4; a weak D match, TRBD1 (5 bases). The CDR3 nucleotides are TGTGCCAGCAGCGACGGGGGGTCAAACGGGGAAAAACTGTTTTTT. Residues: CASSDGGSNGEKLFF.